This T cell receptor beta chain stems from a study of siplizumab effects on memory and regulatory T cells. Points from the study as a whole: In siplizumab cultures, the suppressive function of proliferating Tregs remained unconfirmed. Only a minority of proliferating CD4+ or CD8+ clones had an assignable naive or memory phenotype, with roughly 75-95% lacking one. Alloreactive sequences whose origin lay in unstimulated CD4+ memory cells were significantly reduced by siplizumab.

Assaying covered some 10^5 TCR templates per sample. The method was immunoSEQ multiplex PCR; TCRdb's version includes in-frame clones alone and lacks a portion of them. The table includes roughly 56,000 clones, 85% to 95% detected once. Germline V gives CDR1 MDHEN, CDR2 SYDVKM. V lost 6 bases to trimming and J lost 1 base, with 16 bases between them. The CDR3 loop spans 15 amino acids. Details on this clone: The target antigen is unknown.

The sequenced sample was CD8+ T cells sorted from blood. This rearrangement joins TRBV28 to TRBJ2-7, with D possibly TRBD1 on 6 matching bases. The source is a human donor in good health. CDR3 loop: CASRKRQALSYEQYF. For the CDR3, the DNA is TGTGCCAGCAGAAAACGACAGGCCTTGTCCTACGAGCAGTACTTC.